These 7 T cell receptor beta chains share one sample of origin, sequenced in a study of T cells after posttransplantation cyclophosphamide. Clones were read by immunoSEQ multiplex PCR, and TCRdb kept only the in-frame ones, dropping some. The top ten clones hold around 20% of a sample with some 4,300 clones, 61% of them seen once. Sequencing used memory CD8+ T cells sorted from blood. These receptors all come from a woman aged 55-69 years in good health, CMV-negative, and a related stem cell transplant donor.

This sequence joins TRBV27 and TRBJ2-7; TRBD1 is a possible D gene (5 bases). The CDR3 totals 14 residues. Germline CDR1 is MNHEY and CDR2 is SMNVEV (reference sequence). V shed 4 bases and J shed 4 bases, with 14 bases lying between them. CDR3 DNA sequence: TGTGCCAGCAGTTATAGGGGCCTTTATTACGAGCAGTACTTC. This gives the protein CASSYRGLYYEQYF.

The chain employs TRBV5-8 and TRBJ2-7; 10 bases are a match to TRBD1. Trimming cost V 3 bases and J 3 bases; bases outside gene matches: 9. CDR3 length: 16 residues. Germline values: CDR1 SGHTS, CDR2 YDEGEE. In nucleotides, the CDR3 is TGTGCCAGCAGCTCGACAGGGACAGGGGAAATCTACGAGCAGTACTTC. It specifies CASSSTGTGEIYEQYF.

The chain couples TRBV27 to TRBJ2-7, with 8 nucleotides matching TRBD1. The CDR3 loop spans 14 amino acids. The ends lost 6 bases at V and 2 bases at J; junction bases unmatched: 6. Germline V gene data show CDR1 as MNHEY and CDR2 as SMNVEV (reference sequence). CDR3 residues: CASSDRGSPYEQYF. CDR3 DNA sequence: TGTGCCAGCAGCGACAGGGGATCTCCCTACGAGCAGTACTTC.

This chain's CDR3 is CAWSVQARGPYEQYF. For the CDR3, the DNA is TGTGCCTGGAGTGTACAGGCCAGGGGGCCCTACGAGCAGTACTTC. This chain connects TRBV30 to TRBJ2-7, with TRBD1 matching 8 bases. Per the germline V gene, CDR1 is GTSNPN and CDR2 is SVGIG (reference sequence). Trimming at V came to 0 bases and at J to 2 bases, leaving 6 bases not matched to a gene. The CDR3 loop spans 15 amino acids.

CDR3 sequence: CAISELAGGPNTGELFF. The CDR3, as DNA: TGTGCCATCAGTGAGTTAGCGGGGGGGCCTAACACCGGGGAGCTGTTTTTT. The V and J genes are TRBV10-3 and TRBJ1-3, with TRBD2 matching over 11 bases. TRBJ2-2 matches the DNA end more closely, so the J call is doubtful. Germline loops: CDR1 ENHRY, CDR2 SYGVKD. This CDR3 spans 17 amino acids.

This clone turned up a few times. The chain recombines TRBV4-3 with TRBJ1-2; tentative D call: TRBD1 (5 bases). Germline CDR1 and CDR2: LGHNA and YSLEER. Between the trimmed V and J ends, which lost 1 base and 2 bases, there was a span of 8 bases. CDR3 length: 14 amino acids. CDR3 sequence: CASSQARGNYGYTF. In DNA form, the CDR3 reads TGCGCCAGCAGCCAAGCGCGGGGGAACTATGGCTACACCTTC.

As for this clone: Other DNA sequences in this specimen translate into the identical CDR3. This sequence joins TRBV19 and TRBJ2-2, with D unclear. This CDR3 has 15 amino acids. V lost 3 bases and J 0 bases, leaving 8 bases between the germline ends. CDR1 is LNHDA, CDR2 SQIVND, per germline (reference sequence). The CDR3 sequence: CASSIGGPNTGELFF. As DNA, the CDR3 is TGTGCCAGTAGTATCGGCGGCCCGAACACCGGGGAGCTGTTTTTT.